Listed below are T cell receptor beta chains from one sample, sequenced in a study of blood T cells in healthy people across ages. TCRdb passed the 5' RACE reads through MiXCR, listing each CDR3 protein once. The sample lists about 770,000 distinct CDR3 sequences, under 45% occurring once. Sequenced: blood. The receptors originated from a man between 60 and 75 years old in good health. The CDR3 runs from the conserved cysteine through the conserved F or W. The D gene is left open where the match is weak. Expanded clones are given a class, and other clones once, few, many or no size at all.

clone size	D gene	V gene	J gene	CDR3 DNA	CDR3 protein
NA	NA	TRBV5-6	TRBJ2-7	TGTGCCAGCAGCTTTCAGTACTCCTACGAGCAGTACTTC	CASSFQYSYEQYF
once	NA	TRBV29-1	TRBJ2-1	TGCAGCGTTGGTTACAGCTCCTACAATGAGCAGTTCTTC	CSVGYSSYNEQFF
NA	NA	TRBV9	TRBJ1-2	TGTGCCAGCAGCGTAGCAGGGGACGTTTTCTATGGCTACACCTTC	CASSVAGDVFYGYTF
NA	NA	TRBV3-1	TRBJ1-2	TGTGCCAGCAGCCAACCAGCGCAGGGATTGAACTATGGCTACACCTTC	CASSQPAQGLNYGYTF
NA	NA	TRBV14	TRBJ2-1	TGTGCCAGCAGCCAAGATCACGTCCCCTACAATAAGCAGTTCTTC	CASSQDHVPYNKQFF
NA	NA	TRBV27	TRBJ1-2	TGTGCCAGCAGTTTATATCCGGGCACAGACTATGGCTACACCTTC	CASSLYPGTDYGYTF
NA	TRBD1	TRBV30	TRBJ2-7	TGTGCCTGGAGTTTCCCCGGACAGGGGATTAACCCGTACTTC	CAWSFPGQGINPYF
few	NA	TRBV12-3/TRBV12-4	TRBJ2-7	TGTGCCAGCAGTTCCCAGGGGATAGGTCTAAGCGAGCAGTACTTC	CASSSQGIGLSEQYF
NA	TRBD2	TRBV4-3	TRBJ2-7	TGCGCCAGCAGCCACATTGCCAGGGACTACGGGGAGCAGTACTTC	CASSHIARDYGEQYF
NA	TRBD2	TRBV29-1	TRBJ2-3	TGCAGCGTTCCTAAGACTAGCGTGGTATCAGATACGCAGTATTTT	CSVPKTSVVSDTQYF
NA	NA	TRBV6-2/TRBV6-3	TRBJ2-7	TGTGCCAGCAGGGACAGAGGTCCTTACGAGCAGTACTTC	CASRDRGPYEQYF
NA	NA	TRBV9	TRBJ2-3	TGTGCCAGCAGCGTATTCGGACACCCCATAGATACGCAGTATTTT	CASSVFGHPIDTQYF
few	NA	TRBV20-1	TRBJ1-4	TGCAGTGCTATTCTTCCGGGAATTGCAACTAATGAAAAACTGTTTTTT	CSAILPGIATNEKLFF
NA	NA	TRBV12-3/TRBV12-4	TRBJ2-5	TGTGCCAGTGCACTAGCGACAGGAGCGGAGACCCAGTACTTC	CASALATGAETQYF
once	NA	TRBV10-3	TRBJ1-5	TGTGCCATCAGTCGGGGGGGAGGGGCCAATCAGCCCCAGCATTTT	CAISRGGGANQPQHF
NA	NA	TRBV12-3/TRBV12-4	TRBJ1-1	TGTGCCAGCAGTTTTGAGGGGAGGGGGACTGAAGCTTTCTTT	CASSFEGRGTEAFF
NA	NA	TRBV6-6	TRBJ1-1	TGTGCCAGCAGGTACCTCGATTCGAACACTGAAGCTTTCTTT	CASRYLDSNTEAFF
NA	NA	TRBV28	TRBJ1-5	TGTGCCAGCATCCCGGGTGACAGGACCGATCAGCCCCAGCATTTT	CASIPGDRTDQPQHF
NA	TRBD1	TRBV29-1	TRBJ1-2	TGCAGCGTCCCTTCCCGGGACAGGGCCTATGGCTACACCTTC	CSVPSRDRAYGYTF
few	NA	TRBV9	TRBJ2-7	TGTGCCAGCAGCCCGAGACAGGCTGGCCCCTACGAGCAGTACTTC	CASSPRQAGPYEQYF
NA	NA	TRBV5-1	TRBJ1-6	TGCGCCAGCAGCTACGGACATGGGGTTTCACCCCTCCACTTT	CASSYGHGVSPLHF
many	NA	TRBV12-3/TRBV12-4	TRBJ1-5	TGTGCCAGCAGCCCTGGGGGTAGCAATCAGCCCCAGCATTTT	CASSPGGSNQPQHF
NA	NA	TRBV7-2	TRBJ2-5	TGTGCCAGCAGCCCGACCCGGACAAGGCGGGAGACCCAGTACTTC	CASSPTRTRRETQYF
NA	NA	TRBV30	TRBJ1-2	TGTGCCTGGAGTTCGTGGGGAGTTGACGGCTACACCTTC	CAWSSWGVDGYTF
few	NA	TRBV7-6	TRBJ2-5	TGTGCCAGCAGCTCCCCGGGAGGGGGACAGGTAGAGACCCAGTACTTC	CASSSPGGGQVETQYF
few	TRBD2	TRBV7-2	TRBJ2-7	TGTGCCAGCAGCTTACGATTTGCGGGGGGTGGGCACGAGCAGTACTTC	CASSLRFAGGGHEQYF
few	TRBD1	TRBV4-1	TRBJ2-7	TGCGCCAGCAGCCAGGGACAGGGAAAAGGTAGCGAGCAGTACTTC	CASSQGQGKGSEQYF
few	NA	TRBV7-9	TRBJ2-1	TGTGCCAGCAGCTTAACGAGCTCCTACAATGAGCAGTTCTTC	CASSLTSSYNEQFF
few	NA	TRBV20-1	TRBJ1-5	TGCAGTGCCGGGAGGTATAGCAATCAGCCCCAGCATTTT	CSAGRYSNQPQHF
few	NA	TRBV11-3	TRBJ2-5	TGTGCCAGCAGCCCATCTCCAGTCAGCCCCACAGAGACCCAGTACTTC	CASSPSPVSPTETQYF
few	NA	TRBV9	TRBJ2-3	TGTGCCAGCAGCAAGGGAGAAGGGTGGGGAGATACGCAGTATTTT	CASSKGEGWGDTQYF
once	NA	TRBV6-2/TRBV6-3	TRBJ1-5	TGTGCCAGCAGAAATATTGACAGGATTGGTCAGCCCCAGCATTTT	CASRNIDRIGQPQHF
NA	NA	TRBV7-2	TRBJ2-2	TGTGCCCGCAGCTACCGGGACTCACCCGGGGAGCTGTTTTTT	CARSYRDSPGELFF
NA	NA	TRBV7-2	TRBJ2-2	TGTGCCAGCAGTTACCAGGACACCGGGGAGCTGTTTTTT	CASSYQDTGELFF
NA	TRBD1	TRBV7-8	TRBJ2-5	TGTGCCAGCAGCGGGTTGGACAGGGAACTGACCCAGTACTTC	CASSGLDRELTQYF
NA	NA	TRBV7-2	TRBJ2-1	TGTGCCAGCAGCTTAAACGGGGGTCAATACAATGAGCAGTTCTTC	CASSLNGGQYNEQFF
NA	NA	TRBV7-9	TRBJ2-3	TGTGCCAGCAGCTTAAGGGCGGGGCGCACAGGTACGCAGTATTTT	CASSLRAGRTGTQYF
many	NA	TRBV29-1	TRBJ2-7	TGCAGCGCTGTCAGGGACTACGAGCAGTACTTC	CSAVRDYEQYF
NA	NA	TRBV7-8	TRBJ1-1	TGTGCCAGCAGCTTAGGGGCTGGGTCGGATGAAGCTTTCTTT	CASSLGAGSDEAFF
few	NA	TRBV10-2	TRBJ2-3	TGCGCCAGCAGTGGTCCAGCGTCAGATACGCAGTATTTT	CASSGPASDTQYF
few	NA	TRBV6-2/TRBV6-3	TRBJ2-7	TGTGCCAGCAGTTATGGGGTATCTACCTACGAGCAGTACTTC	CASSYGVSTYEQYF
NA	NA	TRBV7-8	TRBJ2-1	TGTGCCAGCAGTTACCAACTTCGGGATGAGCAGTTCTTC	CASSYQLRDEQFF
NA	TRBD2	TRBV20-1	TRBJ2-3	TGCAGTGCTACTACGTATGAGGCTAGCGGGGGATCTAGCACAGATACGCAGTATTTT	CSATTYEASGGSSTDTQYF
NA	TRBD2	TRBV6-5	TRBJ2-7	TGTGCCAGCAGAGATAGCGGGATCTACGAGCAGTACTTC	CASRDSGIYEQYF
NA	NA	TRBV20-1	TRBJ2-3	TGCAGTGCTAAACCCACGTTGGGGGGAAACACAGATACGCAGTATTTT	CSAKPTLGGNTDTQYF
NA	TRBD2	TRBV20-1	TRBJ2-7	TGCAGTGCCACCGGGACTAGCGGGTCCTTAAGCTCCTACGAGCAGTACTTC	CSATGTSGSLSSYEQYF